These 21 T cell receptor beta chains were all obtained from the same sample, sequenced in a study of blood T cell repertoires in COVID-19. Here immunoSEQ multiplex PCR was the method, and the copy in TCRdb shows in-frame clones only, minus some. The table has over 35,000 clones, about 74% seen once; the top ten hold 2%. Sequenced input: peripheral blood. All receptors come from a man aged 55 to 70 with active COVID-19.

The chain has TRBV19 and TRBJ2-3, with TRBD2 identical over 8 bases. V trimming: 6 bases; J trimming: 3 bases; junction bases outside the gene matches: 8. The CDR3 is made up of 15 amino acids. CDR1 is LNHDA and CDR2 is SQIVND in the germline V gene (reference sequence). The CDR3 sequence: CASSPTSASTDTQYF. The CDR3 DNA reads TGTGCCAGTAGCCCGACTAGCGCCTCAACAGATACGCAGTATTTT. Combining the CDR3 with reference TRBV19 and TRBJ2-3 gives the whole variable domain DGGITQSPKYLFRKEGQNVTLSCEQNLNHDAMYWYRQDPGQGLRLIYYSQIVNDFQKGDIAEGYSVSREKKESFPLTVTSAQKNPTAFYLCASSPTSASTDTQYFGPGTRLTVL.

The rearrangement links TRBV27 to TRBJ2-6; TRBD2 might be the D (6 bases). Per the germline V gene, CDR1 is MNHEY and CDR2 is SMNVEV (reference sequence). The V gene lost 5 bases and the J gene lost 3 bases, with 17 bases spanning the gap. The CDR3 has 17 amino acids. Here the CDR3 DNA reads TGTGCCAGCAGTCCCCTTAAAGGGCGGGATGGGGCCAACGTCCTGACTTTC. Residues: CASSPLKGRDGANVLTF.

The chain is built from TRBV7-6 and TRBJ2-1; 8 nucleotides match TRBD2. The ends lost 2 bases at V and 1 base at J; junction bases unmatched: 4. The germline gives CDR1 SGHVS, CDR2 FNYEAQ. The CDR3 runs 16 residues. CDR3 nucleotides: TGTGCCAGCAGCTTAATGGCGGGAGGTTCCTACAATGAGCAGTTCTTC. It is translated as CASSLMAGGSYNEQFF.

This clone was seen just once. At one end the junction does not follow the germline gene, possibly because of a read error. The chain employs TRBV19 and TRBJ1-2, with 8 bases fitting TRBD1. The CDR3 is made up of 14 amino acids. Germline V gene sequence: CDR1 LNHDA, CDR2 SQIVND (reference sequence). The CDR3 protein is CASSGAGQVRRTSF. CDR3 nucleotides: TGTGCCAGTAGTGGGGCGGGACAGGTGAGAAGAACGTCCTTC.

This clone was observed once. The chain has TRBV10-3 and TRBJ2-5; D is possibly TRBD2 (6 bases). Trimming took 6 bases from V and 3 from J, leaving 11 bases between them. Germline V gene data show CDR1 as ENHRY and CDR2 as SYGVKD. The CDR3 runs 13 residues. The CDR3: CAIRMGLEETQYF. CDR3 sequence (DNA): TGTGCCATCAGAATGGGACTGGAAGAGACCCAGTACTTC.

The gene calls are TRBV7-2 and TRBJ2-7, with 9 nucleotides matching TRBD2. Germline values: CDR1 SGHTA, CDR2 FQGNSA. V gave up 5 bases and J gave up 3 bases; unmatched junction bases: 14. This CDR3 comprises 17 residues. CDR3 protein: CASSLSGGGSSIYEQYF. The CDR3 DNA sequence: TGTGCCAGCAGCCTTAGCGGGGGTGGATCAAGTATCTACGAGCAGTACTTC.

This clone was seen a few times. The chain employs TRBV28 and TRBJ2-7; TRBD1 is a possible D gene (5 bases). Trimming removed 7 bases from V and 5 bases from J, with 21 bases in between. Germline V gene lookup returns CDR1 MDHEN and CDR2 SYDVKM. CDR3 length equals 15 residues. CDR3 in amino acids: CASTEGRGKKNEQYF. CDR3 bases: TGTGCCAGCACTGAAGGAAGGGGCAAAAAAAACGAGCAGTACTTC.

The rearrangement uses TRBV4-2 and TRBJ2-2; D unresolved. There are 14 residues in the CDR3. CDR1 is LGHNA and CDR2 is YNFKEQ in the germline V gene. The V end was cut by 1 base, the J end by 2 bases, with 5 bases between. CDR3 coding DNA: TGTGCCAGCAGCCAAGGACTCAACACCGGGGAGCTGTTTTTT. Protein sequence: CASSQGLNTGELFF.

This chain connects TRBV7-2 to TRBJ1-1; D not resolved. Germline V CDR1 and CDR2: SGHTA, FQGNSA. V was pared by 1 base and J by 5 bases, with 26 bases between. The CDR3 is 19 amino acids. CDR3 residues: CASSLVSPGLTTVGTEAFF. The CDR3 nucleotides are TGTGCCAGCAGCTTAGTTTCCCCAGGTCTAACCACGGTTGGGACTGAAGCTTTCTTT.

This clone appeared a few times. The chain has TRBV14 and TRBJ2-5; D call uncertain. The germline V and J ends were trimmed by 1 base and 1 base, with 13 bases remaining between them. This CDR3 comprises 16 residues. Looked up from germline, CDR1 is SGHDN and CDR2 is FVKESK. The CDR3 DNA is TGTGCCAGCAGCCAAGGAGTTTCAGCGACCCAAGAGACCCAGTACTTC. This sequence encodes CASSQGVSATQETQYF.

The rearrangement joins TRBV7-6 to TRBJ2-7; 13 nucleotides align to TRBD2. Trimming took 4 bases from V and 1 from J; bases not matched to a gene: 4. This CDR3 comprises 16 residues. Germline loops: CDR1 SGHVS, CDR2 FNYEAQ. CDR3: CASSSRTSGRSYEQYF. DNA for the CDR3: TGTGCCAGCAGCTCCCGGACTAGCGGGAGATCCTACGAGCAGTACTTC. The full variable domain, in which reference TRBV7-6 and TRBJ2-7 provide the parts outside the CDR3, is GAGVSQSPRYKVTKRGQDVALRCDPISGHVSLYWYRQALGQGPEFLTYFNYEAQQDKSGLPNDRFSAERPEGSISTLTIQRTEQRDSAMYRCASSSRTSGRSYEQYFGPGTRLTVT.

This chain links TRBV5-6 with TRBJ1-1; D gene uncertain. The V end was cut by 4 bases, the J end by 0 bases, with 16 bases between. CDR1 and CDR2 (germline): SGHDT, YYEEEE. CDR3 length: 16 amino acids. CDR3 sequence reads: CASSPTGNLMNTEAFF. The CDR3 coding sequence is TGTGCCAGCAGCCCGACGGGAAATCTCATGAACACTGAAGCTTTCTTT. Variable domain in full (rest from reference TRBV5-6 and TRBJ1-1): DAGVTQSPTHLIKTRGQQVTLRCSPKSGHDTVSWYQQALGQGPQFIFQYYEEEERQRGNFPDRFSGHQFPNYSSELNVNALLLGDSALYLCASSPTGNLMNTEAFFGQGTRLTVV.

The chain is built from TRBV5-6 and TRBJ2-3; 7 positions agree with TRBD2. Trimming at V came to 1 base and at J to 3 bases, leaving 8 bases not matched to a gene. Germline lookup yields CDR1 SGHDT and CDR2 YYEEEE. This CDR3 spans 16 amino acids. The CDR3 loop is CASSLMIGGITDTQYF. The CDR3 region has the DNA TGTGCCAGCAGCTTGATGATCGGGGGGATAACAGATACGCAGTATTTT.

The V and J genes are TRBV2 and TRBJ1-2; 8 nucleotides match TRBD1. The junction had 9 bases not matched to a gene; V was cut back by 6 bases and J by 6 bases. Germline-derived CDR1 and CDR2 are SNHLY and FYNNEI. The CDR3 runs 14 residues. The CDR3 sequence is CASRVTGGRDGYTF. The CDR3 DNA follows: TGTGCCAGCAGGGTAACAGGGGGAAGGGATGGCTACACCTTC.

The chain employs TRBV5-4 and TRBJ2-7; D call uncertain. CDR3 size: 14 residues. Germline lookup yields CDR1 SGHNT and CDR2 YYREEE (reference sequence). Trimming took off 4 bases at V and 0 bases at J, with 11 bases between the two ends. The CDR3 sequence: CASSALFPSYEQYF. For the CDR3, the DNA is TGTGCCAGCAGCGCGTTGTTCCCCTCCTACGAGCAGTACTTC.

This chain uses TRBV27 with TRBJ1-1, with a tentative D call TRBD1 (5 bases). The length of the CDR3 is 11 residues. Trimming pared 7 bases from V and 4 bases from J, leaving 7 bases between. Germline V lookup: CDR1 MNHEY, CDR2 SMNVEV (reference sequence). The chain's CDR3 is CASKGRTEAFF. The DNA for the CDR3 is TGTGCCAGCAAGGGGCGCACTGAAGCTTTCTTT.

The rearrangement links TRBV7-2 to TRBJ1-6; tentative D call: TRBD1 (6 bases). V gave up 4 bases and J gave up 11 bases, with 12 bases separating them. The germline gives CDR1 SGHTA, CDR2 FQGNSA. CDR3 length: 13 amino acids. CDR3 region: CASSSGGPPPLHF. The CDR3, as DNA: TGTGCCAGCAGCTCGGGGGGGCCTCCACCCCTCCACTTT.

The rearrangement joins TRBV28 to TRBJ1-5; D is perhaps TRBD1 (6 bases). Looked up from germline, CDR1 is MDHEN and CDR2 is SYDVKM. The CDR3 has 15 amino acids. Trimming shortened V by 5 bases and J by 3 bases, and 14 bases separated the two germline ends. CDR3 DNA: TGTGCCAGCAGTCCCTCACAGGGAATCAATCAGCCCCAGCATTTT. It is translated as CASSPSQGINQPQHF.

The CDR3 protein is CASSQDGISGELFF. CDR3 nucleotides: TGCGCCAGCAGCCAAGACGGGATAAGCGGGGAGCTGTTTTTT. The chain carries TRBV4-3 and TRBJ2-2; TRBD2 might be the D (5 bases). This CDR3 is built from 14 residues. The V end was cut by 0 bases, the J end by 7 bases, with 9 bases between. The germline CDR1 and CDR2 sequences are LGHNA and YSLEER.

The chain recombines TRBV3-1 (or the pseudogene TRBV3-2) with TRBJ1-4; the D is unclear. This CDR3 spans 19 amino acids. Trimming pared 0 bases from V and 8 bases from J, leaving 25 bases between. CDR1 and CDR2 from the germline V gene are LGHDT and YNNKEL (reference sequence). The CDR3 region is CASSQDAGNTPALGEKLFF. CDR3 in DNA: TGTGCCAGCAGCCAAGATGCCGGGAATACCCCGGCCCTTGGGGAAAAACTGTTTTTT.

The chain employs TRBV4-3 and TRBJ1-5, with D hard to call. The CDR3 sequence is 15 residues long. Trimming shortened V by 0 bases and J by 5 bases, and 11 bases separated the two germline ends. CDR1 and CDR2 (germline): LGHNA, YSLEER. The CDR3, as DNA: TGCGCCAGCAGCCAAGATCTTATGGTAGATCAGCCCCAGCATTTT. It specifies CASSQDLMVDQPQHF.